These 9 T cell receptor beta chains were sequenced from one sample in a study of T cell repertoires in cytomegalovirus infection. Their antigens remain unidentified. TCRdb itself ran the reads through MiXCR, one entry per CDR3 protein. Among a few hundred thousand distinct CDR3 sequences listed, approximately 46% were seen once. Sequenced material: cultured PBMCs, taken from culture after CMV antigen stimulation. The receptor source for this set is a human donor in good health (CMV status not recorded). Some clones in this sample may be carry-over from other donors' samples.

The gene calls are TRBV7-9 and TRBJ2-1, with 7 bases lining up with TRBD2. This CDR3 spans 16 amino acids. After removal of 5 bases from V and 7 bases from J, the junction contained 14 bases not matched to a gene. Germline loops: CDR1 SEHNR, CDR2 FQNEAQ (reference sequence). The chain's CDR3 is CASSTPRGRIYNEQFF. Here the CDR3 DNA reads TGTGCCAGCAGCACCCCCCGCGGGAGAATTTATAATGAGCAGTTCTTC. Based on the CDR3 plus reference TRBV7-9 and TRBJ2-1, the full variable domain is DTGVSQNPRHKITKRGQNVTFRCDPISEHNRLYWYRQTLGQGPEFLTYFQNEAQLEKSRLLSDRFSAERPKGSFSTLEIQRTEQGDSAMYLCASSTPRGRIYNEQFFGPGTRLTVL.

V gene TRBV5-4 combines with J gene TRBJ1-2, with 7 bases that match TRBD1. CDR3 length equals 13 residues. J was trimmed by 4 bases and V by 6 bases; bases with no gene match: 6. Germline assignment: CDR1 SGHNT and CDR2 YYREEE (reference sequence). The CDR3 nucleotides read TGTGCCAGCACCCTGGGACAGAGCTATGGCTACACCTTC. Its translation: CASTLGQSYGYTF.

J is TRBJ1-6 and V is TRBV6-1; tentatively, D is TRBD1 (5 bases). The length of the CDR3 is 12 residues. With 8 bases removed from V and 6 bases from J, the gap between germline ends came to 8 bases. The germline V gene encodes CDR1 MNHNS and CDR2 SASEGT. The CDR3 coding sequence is TGTGCCAGCTGGGACCCTAATTCACCCCTCCACTTT. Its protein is CASWDPNSPLHF.

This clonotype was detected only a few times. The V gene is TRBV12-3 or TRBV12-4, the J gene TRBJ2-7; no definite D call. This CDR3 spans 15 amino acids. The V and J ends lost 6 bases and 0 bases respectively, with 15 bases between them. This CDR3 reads CASSPILGNSYEQYF. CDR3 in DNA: TGTGCCAGCAGCCCCATTTTGGGGAACTCCTACGAGCAGTACTTC.

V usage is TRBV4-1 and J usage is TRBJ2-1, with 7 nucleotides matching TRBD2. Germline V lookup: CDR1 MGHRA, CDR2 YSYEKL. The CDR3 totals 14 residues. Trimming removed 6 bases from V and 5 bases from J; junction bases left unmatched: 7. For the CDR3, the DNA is TGCGCCAGCAGATCCCGGGAGGTTAACAATGAGCAGTTCTTC. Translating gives CASRSREVNNEQFF.

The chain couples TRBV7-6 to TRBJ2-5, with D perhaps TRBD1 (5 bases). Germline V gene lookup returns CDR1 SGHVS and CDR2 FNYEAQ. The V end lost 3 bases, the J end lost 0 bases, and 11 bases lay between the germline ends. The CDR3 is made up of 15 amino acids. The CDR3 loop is CASSFLGQNQETQYF. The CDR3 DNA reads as TGTGCCAGCAGCTTCCTTGGACAAAACCAAGAGACCCAGTACTTC.

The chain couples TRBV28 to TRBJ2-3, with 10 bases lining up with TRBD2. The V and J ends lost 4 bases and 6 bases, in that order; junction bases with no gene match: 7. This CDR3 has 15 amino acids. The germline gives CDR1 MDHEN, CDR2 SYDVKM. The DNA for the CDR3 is TGTGCCAGCAGTTCCCTAGCGGGGGTCGGGGATACGCAGTATTTT. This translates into CASSSLAGVGDTQYF. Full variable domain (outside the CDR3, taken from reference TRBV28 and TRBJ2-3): DVKVTQSSRYLVKRTGEKVFLECVQDMDHENMFWYRQDPGLGLRLIYFSYDVKMKEKGDIPEGYSVSREKKERFSLILESASTNQTSMYLCASSSLAGVGDTQYFGPGTRLTVL.

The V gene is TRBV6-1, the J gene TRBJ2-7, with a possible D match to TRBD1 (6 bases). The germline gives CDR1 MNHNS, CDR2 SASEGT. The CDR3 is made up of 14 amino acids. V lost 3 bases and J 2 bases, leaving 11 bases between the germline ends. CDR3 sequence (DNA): TGTGCCAGCAGTGATCCAGGGGAGCCCTACGAGCAGTACTTC. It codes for CASSDPGEPYEQYF.

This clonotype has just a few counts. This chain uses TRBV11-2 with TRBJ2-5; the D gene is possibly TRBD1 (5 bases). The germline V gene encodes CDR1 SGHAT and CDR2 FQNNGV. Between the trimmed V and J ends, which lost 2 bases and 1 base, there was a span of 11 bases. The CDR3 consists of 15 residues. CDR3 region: CASSLLRGLQETQYF. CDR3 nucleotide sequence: TGTGCCAGCAGCTTATTAAGGGGCCTCCAAGAGACCCAGTACTTC.